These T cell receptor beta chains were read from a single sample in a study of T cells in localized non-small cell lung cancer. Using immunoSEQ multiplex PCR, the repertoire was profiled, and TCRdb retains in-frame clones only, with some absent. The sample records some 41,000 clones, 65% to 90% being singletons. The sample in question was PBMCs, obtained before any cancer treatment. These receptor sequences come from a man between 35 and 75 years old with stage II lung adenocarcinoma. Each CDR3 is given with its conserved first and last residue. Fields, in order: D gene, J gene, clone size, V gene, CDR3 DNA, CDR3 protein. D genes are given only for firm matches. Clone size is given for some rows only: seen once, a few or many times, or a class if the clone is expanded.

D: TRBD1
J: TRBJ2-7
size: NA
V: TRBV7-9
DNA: TGTGCCAGCAGCTCAGAGGACAGGGGCTCCTACGAGCAGTACTTC
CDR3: CASSSEDRGSYEQYF

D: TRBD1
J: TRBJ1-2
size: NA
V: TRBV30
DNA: TGTGCATTGGACAGGAGTTATGGCTACACCTTC
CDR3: CALDRSYGYTF

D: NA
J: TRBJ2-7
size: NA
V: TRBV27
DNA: TGTGCCAGCAGTTTGAAGTCCGGATACGAGCAGTACTTC
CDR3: CASSLKSGYEQYF

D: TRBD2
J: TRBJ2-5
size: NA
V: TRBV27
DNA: TGTGCCAGCAGTTTATCCGGGACTAGCGGGAGAAAGGGACAAGAGACCCAGTACTTC
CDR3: CASSLSGTSGRKGQETQYF

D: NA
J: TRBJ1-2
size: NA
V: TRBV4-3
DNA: TGCGCCAGCAGCCAGGCACGAACAGGGTTTGGCTACACCTTC
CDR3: CASSQARTGFGYTF

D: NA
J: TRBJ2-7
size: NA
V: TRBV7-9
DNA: TGTGCCAGCAGCTTAGCTGCGGCAACCTCCTCCCACGAGCAGTACTTC
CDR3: CASSLAAATSSHEQYF

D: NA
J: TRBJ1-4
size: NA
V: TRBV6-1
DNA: TGTGCCAGCAGTGAAGAGGAGCCGGTCCTTATTGCAACTAATGAAAAACTGTTTTTT
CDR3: CASSEEEPVLIATNEKLFF

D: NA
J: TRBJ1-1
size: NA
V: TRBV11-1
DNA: TGTGCCAGCAGCACGGCCCTGAACACTGAAGCTTTCTTT
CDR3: CASSTALNTEAFF

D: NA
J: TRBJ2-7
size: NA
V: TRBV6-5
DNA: TGTGCCAGCAGTTACTCGGAGGGGTGGTACGAGCAGTACTTC
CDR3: CASSYSEGWYEQYF

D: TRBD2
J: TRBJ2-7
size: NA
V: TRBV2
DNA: TGTGCCAGCAGTTTGACGGGGGGGTTCTCCTACGAGCAGTACTTC
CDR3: CASSLTGGFSYEQYF

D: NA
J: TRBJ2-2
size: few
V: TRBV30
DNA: TGTGCCTGGAACGGCCAGCACACCGGGGAGCTGTTTTTT
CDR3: CAWNGQHTGELFF

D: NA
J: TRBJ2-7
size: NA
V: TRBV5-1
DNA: TGCGCCAGCAGCTTGGAAGGGAATTCCTACGAGCAGTACTTC
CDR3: CASSLEGNSYEQYF

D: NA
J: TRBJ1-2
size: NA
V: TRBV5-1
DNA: TGCGCCAGCAGCCAGGAGGGGAACTATGGCTACACCTTC
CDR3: CASSQEGNYGYTF

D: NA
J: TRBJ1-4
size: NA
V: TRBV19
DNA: TGTGCCAGTAGTATAGGGACAAGCGAAAAACTGTTTTTT
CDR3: CASSIGTSEKLFF

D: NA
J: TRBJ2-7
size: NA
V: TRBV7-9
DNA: TGTGCCAGCAGCCGTTTCGATACGGGCGTCGAGCAGTACTTC
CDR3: CASSRFDTGVEQYF

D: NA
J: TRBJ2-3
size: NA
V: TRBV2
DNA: TGTGCCAGCAAGGCCAGGCGGCCTAGCACAGATACGCAGTATTTT
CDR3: CASKARRPSTDTQYF

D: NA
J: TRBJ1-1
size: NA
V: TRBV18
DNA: TGTGCCAGCTCACCGGAGATACGAACGTTCACTGAAGCTTTCTTT
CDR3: CASSPEIRTFTEAFF

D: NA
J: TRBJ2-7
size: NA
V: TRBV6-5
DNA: TGTGCCAGCGGGTTGCTCTACTACGAGCAGTACTTC
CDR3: CASGLLYYEQYF

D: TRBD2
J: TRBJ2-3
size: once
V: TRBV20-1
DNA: TGCAGTGCGACTAGCGAGGATACGCAGTATTTT
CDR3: CSATSEDTQYF

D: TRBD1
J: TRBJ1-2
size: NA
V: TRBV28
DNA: TGTGCCAGCACCGTGGGACAGGGGCACGGCTACACCTTC
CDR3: CASTVGQGHGYTF

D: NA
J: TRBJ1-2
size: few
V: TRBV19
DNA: TGTGCCAGCGAATTTACAGGCAACCCTAACTATGGCTACACCTTC
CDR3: CASEFTGNPNYGYTF

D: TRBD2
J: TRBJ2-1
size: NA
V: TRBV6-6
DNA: TGTGCCAGCAGGGCCCTAGCGGACTCCTACAATGAGCAGTTCTTC
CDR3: CASRALADSYNEQFF

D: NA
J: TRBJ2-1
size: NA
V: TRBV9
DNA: TGTGCCAGCAGCGTAGGGAATTACAATGAGCAGTTCTTC
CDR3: CASSVGNYNEQFF

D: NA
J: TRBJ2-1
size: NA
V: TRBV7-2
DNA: TGTGCCAGCAGCCGCAACCTTAGAAATGAGCAGTTCTTC
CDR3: CASSRNLRNEQFF

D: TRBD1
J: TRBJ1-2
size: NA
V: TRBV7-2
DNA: TGTGCCAGCAGCTCACTAACGACAGGGCGGAATGGCTACACCTTC
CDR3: CASSSLTTGRNGYTF

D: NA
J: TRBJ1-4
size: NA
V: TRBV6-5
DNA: TGTGCCAGCAGTTACACACAGGGTGGAGAAAAACTGTTTTTT
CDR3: CASSYTQGGEKLFF

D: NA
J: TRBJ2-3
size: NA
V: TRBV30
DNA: TGTGCCTGGAGTAGGAAAGGAGGGAACACAGATACGCAGTATTTT
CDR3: CAWSRKGGNTDTQYF

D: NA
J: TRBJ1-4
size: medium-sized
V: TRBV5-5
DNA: TGTGCCAGCACCTTGGGGGGCAGCAGTAATGAAAAACTGTTTTTT
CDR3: CASTLGGSSNEKLFF

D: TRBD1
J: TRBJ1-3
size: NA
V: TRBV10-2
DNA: TGCGCCAGCAGTGACCGGACAGGGGGCTTCGGAAACACCATATATTTT
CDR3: CASSDRTGGFGNTIYF

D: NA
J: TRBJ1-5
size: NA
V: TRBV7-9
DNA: TGTGCCAGCAGCCGTGGGGGTTCCGTCAATCAGCCCCAGCATTTT
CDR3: CASSRGGSVNQPQHF

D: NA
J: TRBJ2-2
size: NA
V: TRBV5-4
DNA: TGTGCCAGCAGCTTACGGAGCGGGGAGCTGTTTTTT
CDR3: CASSLRSGELFF

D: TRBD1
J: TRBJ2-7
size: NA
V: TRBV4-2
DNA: TGTGCCAGCAGCCAGGGGACAGGAGAGCAGTACTTC
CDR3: CASSQGTGEQYF

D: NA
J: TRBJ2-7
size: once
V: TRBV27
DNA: TGTGCCAGCAGTCCCTCACAAACGAGGTACTACGAGCAGTACTTC
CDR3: CASSPSQTRYYEQYF

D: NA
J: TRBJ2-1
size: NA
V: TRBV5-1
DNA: TGCGCCAGCAGCTTCAGTAACTCCTACAATGAGCAGTTCTTC
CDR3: CASSFSNSYNEQFF

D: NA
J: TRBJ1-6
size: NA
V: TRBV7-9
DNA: TGTGCCAGCAGCTCAGGACTGACTCAGGCAAATTCACCCCTCCACTTT
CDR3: CASSSGLTQANSPLHF

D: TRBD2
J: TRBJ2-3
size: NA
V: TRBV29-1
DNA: TGCAGCGGCGCCCGCGGGAGTAAGGATACGCAGTATTTT
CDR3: CSGARGSKDTQYF

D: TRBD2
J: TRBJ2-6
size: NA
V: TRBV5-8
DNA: TGTGCCAGCGGGGGGGGCTCTGGGGCCAACGTCCTGACTTTC
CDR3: CASGGGSGANVLTF

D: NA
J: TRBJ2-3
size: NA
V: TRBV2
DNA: TGTGCCAGCAGTGAAGTCACAGATACGCAGTATTTT
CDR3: CASSEVTDTQYF

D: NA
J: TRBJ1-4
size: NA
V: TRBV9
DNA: TGTGCCAGCAGCGTAGTCAGTGGACTTAATGAAAAACTGTTTTTT
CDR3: CASSVVSGLNEKLFF

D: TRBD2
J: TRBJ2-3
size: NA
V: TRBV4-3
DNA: TGCGCCAGCAGCCAAGAAGGTGTGGCAGGGACTAGCGACACAGATACGCAGTATTTT
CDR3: CASSQEGVAGTSDTDTQYF

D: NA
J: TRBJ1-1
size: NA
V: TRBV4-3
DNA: TGCGCCAGCAGCCAAGCCGTCGAGGGTGGAAACACTGAAGCTTTCTTT
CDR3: CASSQAVEGGNTEAFF

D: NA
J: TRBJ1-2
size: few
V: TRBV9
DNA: TGTGCCAGCAGCCCAGACAGTGACTATGGCTACACCTTC
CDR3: CASSPDSDYGYTF

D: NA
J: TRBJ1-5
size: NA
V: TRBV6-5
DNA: TGTGCCAGCAGTTACGAAGACAGACTCAATCAGCCCCAGCATTTT
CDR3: CASSYEDRLNQPQHF

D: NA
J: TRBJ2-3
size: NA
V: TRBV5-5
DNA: TGTGCCAGCAACCTCGCAGGGAATACGCAGTATTTT
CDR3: CASNLAGNTQYF

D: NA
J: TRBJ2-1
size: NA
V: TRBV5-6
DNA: TGTGCCAGCAGAGACTTACTAAGCGGAAACAATGAGCAGTTCTTC
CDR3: CASRDLLSGNNEQFF

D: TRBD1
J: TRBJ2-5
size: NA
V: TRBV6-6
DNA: TGTGCCAGCAGTTACTGGGACAGGGGCGGAGAGACCCAGTACTTC
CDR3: CASSYWDRGGETQYF

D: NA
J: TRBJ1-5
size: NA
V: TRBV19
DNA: TGTGCCAGTAGTTTCTCGGACAATCTTCGTAGCAATCAGCCCCAGCATTTT
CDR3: CASSFSDNLRSNQPQHF

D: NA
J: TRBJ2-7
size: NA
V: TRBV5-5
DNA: TGTGCCAGCAGCTTCGGGGCAGGGGCGTACGAGCAGTACTTC
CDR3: CASSFGAGAYEQYF

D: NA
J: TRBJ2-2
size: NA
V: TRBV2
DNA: TGTGCCAGCAGTGTCACCGGGACACAGAACACCGGGGAGCTGTTTTTT
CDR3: CASSVTGTQNTGELFF

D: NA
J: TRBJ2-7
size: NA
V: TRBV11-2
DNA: TGTGCCAGCAGCTTAGGGACCTCCTACGAGCAGTACTTC
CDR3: CASSLGTSYEQYF

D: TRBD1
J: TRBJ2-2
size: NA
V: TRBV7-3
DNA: TGTGCCAGCAGCTCCCCGGGACAGGGGGCCGGGGAGCTGTTTTTT
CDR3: CASSSPGQGAGELFF

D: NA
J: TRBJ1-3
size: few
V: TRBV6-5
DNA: TGTGCCAGCAGTCGGGACGTCTCTGGAAACACCATATATTTT
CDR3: CASSRDVSGNTIYF

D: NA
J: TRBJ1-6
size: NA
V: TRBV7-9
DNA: TGTGCCAGCAGCTTAGACCAGGGATCCTATAATTCACCCCTCCACTTT
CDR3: CASSLDQGSYNSPLHF

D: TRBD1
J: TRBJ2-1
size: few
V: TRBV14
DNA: TGTGCCAGCAGCCAAGAGAGACGGGACAGGGATTACAATGAGCAGTTCTTC
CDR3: CASSQERRDRDYNEQFF

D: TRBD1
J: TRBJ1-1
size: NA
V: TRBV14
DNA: TGTGCCAGCAGCCGGGACAGGAAGACCGGTTTCTTT
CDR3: CASSRDRKTGFF

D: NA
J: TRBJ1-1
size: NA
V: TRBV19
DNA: TGTGCCAGTATCCCTCGAGGGGCGAACACTGAAGCTTTCTTT
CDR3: CASIPRGANTEAFF